This TCR beta chain was recovered during a study of OX40 agonist ivuxolimab in advanced cancers. The wider study: All patients had ivuxolimab intravenously every 2 weeks at 0.01 to 10 mg/kg.

Only in-frame clones appear in the TCRdb table, and some are missing; sequencing was by immunoSEQ multiplex PCR. The table lists some 100,000 clones, about 90% of them singletons. Sample: CD4+ or CD8+ T cells sorted from blood, taken in a trial of the OX40 agonist ivuxolimab. The clonotype comes from an adult with an advanced solid tumor such as melanoma, head and neck, liver or kidney cancer.

The CDR3 nucleotides read TGTGCCAGCAGCGTAAGTCCCGAGGTAGATACGCAGTATTTT. Its translation is CASSVSPEVDTQYF. This chain joins TRBV9 and TRBJ2-3; D remains ambiguous. V dropped 1 base and J dropped 5 bases, with 11 bases sitting between them. Germline CDR1 and CDR2: SGDLS and YYNGEE. The CDR3 extends over 14 amino acids.